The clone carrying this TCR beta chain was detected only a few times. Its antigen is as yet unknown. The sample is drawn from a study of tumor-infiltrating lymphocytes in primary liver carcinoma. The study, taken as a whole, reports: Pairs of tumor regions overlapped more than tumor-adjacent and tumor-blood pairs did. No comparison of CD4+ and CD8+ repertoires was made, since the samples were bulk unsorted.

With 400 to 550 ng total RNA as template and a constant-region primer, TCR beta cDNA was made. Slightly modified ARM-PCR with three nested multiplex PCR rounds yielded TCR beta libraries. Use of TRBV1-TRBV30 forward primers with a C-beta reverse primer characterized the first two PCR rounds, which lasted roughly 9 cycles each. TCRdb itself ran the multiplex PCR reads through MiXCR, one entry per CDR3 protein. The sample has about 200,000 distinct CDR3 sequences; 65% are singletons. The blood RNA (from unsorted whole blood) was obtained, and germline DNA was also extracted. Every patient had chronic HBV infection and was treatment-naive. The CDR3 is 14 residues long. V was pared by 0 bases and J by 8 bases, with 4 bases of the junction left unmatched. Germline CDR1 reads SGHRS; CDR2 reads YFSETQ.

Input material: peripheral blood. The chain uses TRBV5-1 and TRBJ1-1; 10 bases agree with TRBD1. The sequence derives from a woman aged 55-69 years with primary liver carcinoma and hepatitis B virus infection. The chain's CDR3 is CASSLGQGAREAFF. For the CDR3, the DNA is TGCGCCAGCAGCTTGGGACAGGGGGCGAGGGAAGCTTTCTTT.